These T cell receptor beta chains were read from a single sample in a study of PD-1 blockade in classical Hodgkin lymphoma. The table came from immunoSEQ multiplex PCR; TCRdb's copy has only in-frame clones and leaves some out. The table records more than 15,000 clones, just under 80% of them present only once. Material: CD4+ T cells from blood, obtained before the fourth cycle of nivolumab. Every receptor here comes from a human donor with classical Hodgkin lymphoma. Each CDR3 is given with its conserved first and last residue. Fields, in order: J gene, clone size, V gene, D gene, CDR3 DNA, CDR3 protein. The D gene is left open where the match is weak. Where a row states a size, it is once, few, many or the class of an expanded clone; other rows omit it.

J gene: TRBJ2-3
clone size: NA
V gene: TRBV19
D gene: NA
CDR3 DNA: TGTGCCAGTCGCCAGACAGGAGACACAGATACGCAGTATTTT
CDR3 protein: CASRQTGDTDTQYF

J gene: TRBJ2-1
clone size: few
V gene: TRBV5-1
D gene: NA
CDR3 DNA: TGCGCCAGCAGCAACCCGTCCTACAATGAGCAGTTCTTC
CDR3 protein: CASSNPSYNEQFF

J gene: TRBJ2-7
clone size: NA
V gene: TRBV27
D gene: NA
CDR3 DNA: TGTGCCAGCAGTTTAACGCTAGCCTCATACGAGCAGTACTTC
CDR3 protein: CASSLTLASYEQYF

J gene: TRBJ2-2
clone size: NA
V gene: TRBV27
D gene: TRBD1
CDR3 DNA: TGTGCCAGCAGGTCTAGACAGGGGGCACCGGCCGGGGAGCTGTTTTTT
CDR3 protein: CASRSRQGAPAGELFF

J gene: TRBJ2-5
clone size: NA
V gene: TRBV5-1
D gene: TRBD2
CDR3 DNA: TGCGCCAGCAGCCCGGGTGGGCTAGCGGGAGTACAAGAGACCCAGTACTTC
CDR3 protein: CASSPGGLAGVQETQYF

J gene: TRBJ2-7
clone size: NA
V gene: TRBV10-3
D gene: NA
CDR3 DNA: TGTGCCATCAGTGAACCGAGGGTAGCCTACGAGCAGTACTTC
CDR3 protein: CAISEPRVAYEQYF

J gene: TRBJ2-2
clone size: NA
V gene: TRBV9
D gene: TRBD2
CDR3 DNA: TGTGCCAGCAGCAGAGGGACTAGCGGGATTAGCACCGGGGAGCTGTTTTTT
CDR3 protein: CASSRGTSGISTGELFF

J gene: TRBJ2-2
clone size: once
V gene: TRBV5-1
D gene: NA
CDR3 DNA: TGCGCCAGCAACTGGACCCCCCAAGCCGGCGGGGAGCTGTTTTTT
CDR3 protein: CASNWTPQAGGELFF

J gene: TRBJ2-3
clone size: NA
V gene: TRBV10-3
D gene: TRBD2
CDR3 DNA: TGTGCCATCAGTGAAGGGCTAGCGGGAGGAACAGATACGCAGTATTTT
CDR3 protein: CAISEGLAGGTDTQYF

J gene: TRBJ2-1
clone size: NA
V gene: TRBV7-2
D gene: NA
CDR3 DNA: TGTGCCAGCAGCTTAGGGCAGTTCTTC
CDR3 protein: CASSLGQFF

J gene: TRBJ2-3
clone size: NA
V gene: TRBV5-1
D gene: NA
CDR3 DNA: TGCGCCAGCAGTCCCGGGGACCCCACAGATACGCAGTATTTT
CDR3 protein: CASSPGDPTDTQYF

J gene: TRBJ1-2
clone size: few
V gene: TRBV4-1
D gene: TRBD1
CDR3 DNA: TGCGCCAGCAGCTTCCAGGGACAGTATGGCTACACCTTC
CDR3 protein: CASSFQGQYGYTF

J gene: TRBJ2-1
clone size: NA
V gene: TRBV6-6
D gene: NA
CDR3 DNA: TGTGCCAGCAGTCGTTCGGACTCCTACAATGAGCAGTTCTTC
CDR3 protein: CASSRSDSYNEQFF

J gene: TRBJ2-1
clone size: NA
V gene: TRBV5-1
D gene: NA
CDR3 DNA: TGCGCCAGCAGCTTGGGAGCCGCCGGACCCAATGAGCAGTTCTTC
CDR3 protein: CASSLGAAGPNEQFF

J gene: TRBJ2-2
clone size: few
V gene: TRBV5-6
D gene: NA
CDR3 DNA: TGTGCCAGCAGCTTGATGCGGGACCTTGGCACCGGGGAGCTGTTTTTT
CDR3 protein: CASSLMRDLGTGELFF

J gene: TRBJ2-3
clone size: NA
V gene: TRBV5-1
D gene: NA
CDR3 DNA: TGCGCCAGCAGCACGACGGAAACCTACTCCACAGATACGCAGTATTTT
CDR3 protein: CASSTTETYSTDTQYF

J gene: TRBJ1-1
clone size: few
V gene: TRBV10-3
D gene: TRBD1
CDR3 DNA: TGTGCCATCAGTGCCGGACAGGGGAACACTGAAGCTTTCTTT
CDR3 protein: CAISAGQGNTEAFF

J gene: TRBJ1-4
clone size: NA
V gene: TRBV15
D gene: NA
CDR3 DNA: TGTGCCACCAGCGGGGGCAGTCTTAATGAAAAACTGTTTTTT
CDR3 protein: CATSGGSLNEKLFF

J gene: TRBJ2-7
clone size: NA
V gene: TRBV6-1
D gene: NA
CDR3 DNA: TGTGCCAGCAGTGACCCTCCGGGAAGCTCCTACGAGCAGTACTTC
CDR3 protein: CASSDPPGSSYEQYF

J gene: TRBJ2-2
clone size: NA
V gene: TRBV27
D gene: TRBD2
CDR3 DNA: TGTGCCAGCAGTTTACCGGGACTAGCGGGGGCCGGGGAGCTGTTTTTT
CDR3 protein: CASSLPGLAGAGELFF

J gene: TRBJ1-2
clone size: NA
V gene: TRBV2
D gene: NA
CDR3 DNA: TGTGCCAGCAGTGCATCGGTAGGGAGCCAGACTTACTATGGCTACACCTTC
CDR3 protein: CASSASVGSQTYYGYTF

J gene: TRBJ2-1
clone size: NA
V gene: TRBV10-3
D gene: NA
CDR3 DNA: TGTGCCATCGGCGCTGATGAGCAGTTCTTC
CDR3 protein: CAIGADEQFF

J gene: TRBJ1-2
clone size: NA
V gene: TRBV15
D gene: NA
CDR3 DNA: TGTGCCACCAGCCCTAAGTGGGGCAGGGCGAGCTATGGCTACACCTTC
CDR3 protein: CATSPKWGRASYGYTF

J gene: TRBJ1-5
clone size: once
V gene: TRBV6-5
D gene: TRBD1
CDR3 DNA: TGTGCCAGCAGATCCGGGACAGGGGGTCAGCCCCAGCATTTT
CDR3 protein: CASRSGTGGQPQHF

J gene: TRBJ2-7
clone size: few
V gene: TRBV4-1
D gene: TRBD2
CDR3 DNA: TGCGCCAGCAGCCAAGGTCTAGCGGGAGCTACCTACGAGCAGTACTTC
CDR3 protein: CASSQGLAGATYEQYF

J gene: TRBJ1-5
clone size: NA
V gene: TRBV5-4
D gene: TRBD1
CDR3 DNA: TGTGCCAGCAGCTTGACGTCAGGGGGCGGTAATCAGCCCCAGCATTTT
CDR3 protein: CASSLTSGGGNQPQHF

J gene: TRBJ2-2
clone size: NA
V gene: TRBV11-2
D gene: TRBD2
CDR3 DNA: TGTGCCAGCAGACGACTAGCGGGGAACACCGGGGAGCTGTTTTTT
CDR3 protein: CASRRLAGNTGELFF

J gene: TRBJ1-5
clone size: few
V gene: TRBV19
D gene: NA
CDR3 DNA: TGTGCCAGTAGTATAAACAGGGTCAATCAGCCCCAGCATTTT
CDR3 protein: CASSINRVNQPQHF

J gene: TRBJ1-1
clone size: few
V gene: TRBV6-1
D gene: TRBD1
CDR3 DNA: TGTGCCAGCAGTTCTAATAACAGGGGGCTCGAAGCTTTCTTT
CDR3 protein: CASSSNNRGLEAFF

J gene: TRBJ1-3
clone size: NA
V gene: TRBV7-8
D gene: TRBD1
CDR3 DNA: TGTGCCAGCAGCTTAGAGGACAGGGGTGGAAACACCATATATTTT
CDR3 protein: CASSLEDRGGNTIYF

J gene: TRBJ2-1
clone size: NA
V gene: TRBV29-1
D gene: NA
CDR3 DNA: TGCAGCGTCCTCAGGGGGGGGAATGAGCAGTTCTTC
CDR3 protein: CSVLRGGNEQFF

J gene: TRBJ2-7
clone size: NA
V gene: TRBV7-2
D gene: NA
CDR3 DNA: TGTGCCAGCAGCCTCGGGACGGGGAGGTACGAGCAGTACTTC
CDR3 protein: CASSLGTGRYEQYF

J gene: TRBJ1-1
clone size: few
V gene: TRBV7-9
D gene: TRBD1
CDR3 DNA: TGTGCCAGCAGCTTCCAGACAGGGGTTTACACTGAAGCTTTCTTT
CDR3 protein: CASSFQTGVYTEAFF

J gene: TRBJ1-2
clone size: NA
V gene: TRBV6-6
D gene: NA
CDR3 DNA: TGTGCCAGTACGAGAGACTATGGCTACACCTTC
CDR3 protein: CASTRDYGYTF

J gene: TRBJ1-1
clone size: NA
V gene: TRBV14
D gene: NA
CDR3 DNA: TGTGCCAGCAGCCAAACAGGGCCCACTGAAGCTTTCTTT
CDR3 protein: CASSQTGPTEAFF

J gene: TRBJ2-1
clone size: NA
V gene: TRBV29-1
D gene: TRBD2
CDR3 DNA: TGCAGCGTTCATACAAGGCGGGAGGATGAGCAGTTCTTC
CDR3 protein: CSVHTRREDEQFF

J gene: TRBJ2-5
clone size: NA
V gene: TRBV10-3
D gene: NA
CDR3 DNA: TGTGCCATCAGTCCCGCGCGGGAGACCCAGTACTTC
CDR3 protein: CAISPARETQYF

J gene: TRBJ2-2
clone size: few
V gene: TRBV5-1
D gene: NA
CDR3 DNA: TGCGCCAGCAGCTTGTTAGGGGAACTCACCGGGGAGCTGTTTTTT
CDR3 protein: CASSLLGELTGELFF

J gene: TRBJ2-4
clone size: NA
V gene: TRBV18
D gene: NA
CDR3 DNA: TGTGCCAGCTCACCAGCGGCCAAAAACATTCAGTACTTC
CDR3 protein: CASSPAAKNIQYF

J gene: TRBJ2-3
clone size: NA
V gene: TRBV19
D gene: TRBD2
CDR3 DNA: TGTGCCAGTAGTGACCTGTTTGGGGCTAGCGGGAGGGCCGAAGATACGCAGTATTTT
CDR3 protein: CASSDLFGASGRAEDTQYF

J gene: TRBJ1-4
clone size: few
V gene: TRBV10-3
D gene: NA
CDR3 DNA: TGTGCCATCAGTGATAGGGGGGGCTTGAACGAAAAACTGTTTTTT
CDR3 protein: CAISDRGGLNEKLFF

J gene: TRBJ1-4
clone size: once
V gene: TRBV28
D gene: NA
CDR3 DNA: TGTGCCAGCATAAATGGAGGGTATGAAAAACTGTTTTTT
CDR3 protein: CASINGGYEKLFF

J gene: TRBJ2-2
clone size: NA
V gene: TRBV19
D gene: TRBD2
CDR3 DNA: TGTGCCAGTAGTCTAAAAGCGGGAACCGGGGAGCTGTTTTTT
CDR3 protein: CASSLKAGTGELFF

J gene: TRBJ1-2
clone size: NA
V gene: TRBV5-1
D gene: TRBD1
CDR3 DNA: TGCGCCAGCAGTCCGGACAGGAATGGCTACACCTTC
CDR3 protein: CASSPDRNGYTF

J gene: TRBJ2-1
clone size: few
V gene: TRBV7-9
D gene: TRBD2
CDR3 DNA: TGTGCCAGCAGCTTAGGGGCTAGCGGGAGTAATGAGCAGTTCTTC
CDR3 protein: CASSLGASGSNEQFF

J gene: TRBJ2-7
clone size: few
V gene: TRBV5-6
D gene: NA
CDR3 DNA: TGTGCCAGCAGCTCACGGTCACAGAACGAGCAGTACTTC
CDR3 protein: CASSSRSQNEQYF

J gene: TRBJ1-5
clone size: once
V gene: TRBV5-5
D gene: NA
CDR3 DNA: TGTGCCAGCACCCCGGGACACCGACTCAATCAGCCCCAGCATTTT
CDR3 protein: CASTPGHRLNQPQHF

J gene: TRBJ2-7
clone size: once
V gene: TRBV11-2
D gene: TRBD2
CDR3 DNA: TGTGCCAGCAGCTTAGTATCGGGACTAGTCTCCTACGAGCAGTACTTC
CDR3 protein: CASSLVSGLVSYEQYF

J gene: TRBJ2-2
clone size: NA
V gene: TRBV19
D gene: TRBD1
CDR3 DNA: TGTGCCAGTAGGAGGGGGACAGGGAGCGCCGGGGAGCTGTTTTTT
CDR3 protein: CASRRGTGSAGELFF